The entry below gives a single TCR beta chain sequence along with its context. Its antigen is unknown. This entry belongs to a study of cytomegalovirus exposure and HLA in healthy donors. About the research overall: Later, an analysis reported that the 120 or so validation repertoires had used the same platform as the roughly 660 first-cohort repertoires. Overall study results and limits: The study designated around 150 TCR beta chains cytomegalovirus-associated. The CMV antigen specificity of a few CMV-associated chains was confirmed through in vitro analysis. The classifier reportedly diagnosed cytomegalovirus status with high sensitivity and specificity.

TCRdb's table, derived via immunoSEQ multiplex PCR, lists solely in-frame clones and lacks some. Here the sample spans 150,000 or so clones, 85% to 90% being singletons. The sequenced sample was PBMCs. The sequence derives from a woman aged 18-29 years in good health and CMV-seropositive.

The CDR3 sequence: CASSLGQETQYF. CDR3 nucleotides: TGTGCCAGCAGCCTGGGACAGGAGACCCAGTACTTC. The chain couples TRBV7-7 to TRBJ2-5, with TRBD1 identical over 7 bases. V was pared by 5 bases and J by 5 bases, with 2 bases of the junction left unmatched. The V gene's germline CDR1 is SSHAT and CDR2 FNYEAQ (reference sequence). The CDR3 spans 12 residues.